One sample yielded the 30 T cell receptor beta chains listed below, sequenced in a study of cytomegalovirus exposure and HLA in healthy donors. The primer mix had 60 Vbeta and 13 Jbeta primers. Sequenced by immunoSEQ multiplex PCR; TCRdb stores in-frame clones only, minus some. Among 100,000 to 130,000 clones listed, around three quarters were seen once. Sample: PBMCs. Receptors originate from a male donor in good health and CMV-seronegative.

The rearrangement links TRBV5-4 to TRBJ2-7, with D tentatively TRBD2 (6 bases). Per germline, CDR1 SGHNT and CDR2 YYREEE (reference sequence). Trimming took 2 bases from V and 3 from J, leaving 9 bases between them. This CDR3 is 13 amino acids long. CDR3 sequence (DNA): TGTGCCAGCAGCTTTTCGGGAGTCTACGAGCAGTACTTC. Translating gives CASSFSGVYEQYF.

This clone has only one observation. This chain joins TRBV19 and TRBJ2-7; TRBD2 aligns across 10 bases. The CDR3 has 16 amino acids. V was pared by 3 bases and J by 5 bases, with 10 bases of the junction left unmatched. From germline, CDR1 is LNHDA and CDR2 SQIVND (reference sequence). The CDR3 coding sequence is TGTGCCAGTAGTATTGACGGTAGCGGGAGGCCCGACGAGCAGTACTTC. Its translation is CASSIDGSGRPDEQYF.

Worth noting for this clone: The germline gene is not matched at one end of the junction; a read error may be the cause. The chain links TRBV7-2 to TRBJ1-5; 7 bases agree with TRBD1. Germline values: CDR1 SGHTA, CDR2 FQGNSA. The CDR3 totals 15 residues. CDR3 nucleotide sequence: TGTGCCAGCAGCCGAGGGACAGCTCCCAATCAGCGCCAGCATTTT. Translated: CASSRGTAPNQRQHF.

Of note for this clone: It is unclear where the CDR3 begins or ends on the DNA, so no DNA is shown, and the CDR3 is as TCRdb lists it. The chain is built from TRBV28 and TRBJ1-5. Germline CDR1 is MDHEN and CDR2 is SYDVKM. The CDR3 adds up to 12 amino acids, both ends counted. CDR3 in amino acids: CASSSSYQPQHF.

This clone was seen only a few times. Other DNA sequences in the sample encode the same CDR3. The CDR3 spells CASSFRETQYF. Written as DNA, the CDR3 is TGTGCCAGCAGTTTCCGAGAGACCCAGTACTTC. The rearrangement joins TRBV28 to TRBJ2-5; D not resolved. CDR3 length equals 11 residues. V was trimmed by 3 bases and J by 4 bases, leaving 3 bases between them. Germline V CDR1 and CDR2: MDHEN, SYDVKM.

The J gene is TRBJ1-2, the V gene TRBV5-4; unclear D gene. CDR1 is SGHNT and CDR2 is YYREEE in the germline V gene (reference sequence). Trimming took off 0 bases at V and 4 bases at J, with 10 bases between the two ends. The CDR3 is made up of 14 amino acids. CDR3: CASSLVSRPYGYTF. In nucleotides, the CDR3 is TGTGCCAGCAGCTTGGTTTCCAGGCCCTATGGCTACACCTTC.

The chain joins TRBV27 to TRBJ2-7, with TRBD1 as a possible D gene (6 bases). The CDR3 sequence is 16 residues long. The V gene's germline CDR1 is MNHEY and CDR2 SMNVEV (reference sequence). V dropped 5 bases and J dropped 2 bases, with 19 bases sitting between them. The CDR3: CASSGLDRSIAYEQYF. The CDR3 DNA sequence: TGTGCCAGCAGTGGATTGGACAGAAGTATCGCCTACGAGCAGTACTTC.

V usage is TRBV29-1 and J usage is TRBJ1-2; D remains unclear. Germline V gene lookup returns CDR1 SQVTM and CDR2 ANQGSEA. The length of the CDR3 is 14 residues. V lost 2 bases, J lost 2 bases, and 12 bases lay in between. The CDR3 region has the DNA TGCAGCGTTGAAACAGCCTCGATAAACTATGGCTACACCTTC. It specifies CSVETASINYGYTF.

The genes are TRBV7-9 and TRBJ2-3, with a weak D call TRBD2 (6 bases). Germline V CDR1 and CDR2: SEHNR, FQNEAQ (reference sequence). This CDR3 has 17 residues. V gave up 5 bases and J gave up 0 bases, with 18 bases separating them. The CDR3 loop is CASSPILAISSTDTQYF. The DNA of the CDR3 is TGTGCCAGCAGCCCTATTCTAGCGATCTCTAGCACAGATACGCAGTATTTT. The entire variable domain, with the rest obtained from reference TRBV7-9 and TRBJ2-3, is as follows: DTGVSQNPRHKITKRGQNVTFRCDPISEHNRLYWYRQTLGQGPEFLTYFQNEAQLEKSRLLSDRFSAERPKGSFSTLEIQRTEQGDSAMYLCASSPILAISSTDTQYFGPGTRLTVL.

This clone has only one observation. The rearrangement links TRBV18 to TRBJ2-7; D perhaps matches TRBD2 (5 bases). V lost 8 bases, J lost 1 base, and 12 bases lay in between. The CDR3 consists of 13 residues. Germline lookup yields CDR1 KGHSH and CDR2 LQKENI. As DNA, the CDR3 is TGTGCCAGCAGAGACGGAGGATCCTACGAGCAGTACTTC. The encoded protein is CASRDGGSYEQYF.

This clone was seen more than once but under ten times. CDR3: CASSRQTMNTEAFF. The CDR3 nucleotides are TGTGCCAGCAGCCGACAGACGATGAACACTGAAGCTTTCTTT. This sequence joins TRBV7-2 and TRBJ1-1, with D tentatively TRBD1 (5 bases). Germline values: CDR1 SGHTA, CDR2 FQGNSA. The CDR3 is 14 residues long. The V and J ends lost 5 bases and 0 bases respectively, with 10 bases between them.

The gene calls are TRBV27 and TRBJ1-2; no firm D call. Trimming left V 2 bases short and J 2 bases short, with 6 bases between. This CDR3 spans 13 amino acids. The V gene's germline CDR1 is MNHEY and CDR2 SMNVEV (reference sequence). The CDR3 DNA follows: TGTGCCAGCAGTTTAGGCAGAAACTATGGCTACACCTTC. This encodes CASSLGRNYGYTF.

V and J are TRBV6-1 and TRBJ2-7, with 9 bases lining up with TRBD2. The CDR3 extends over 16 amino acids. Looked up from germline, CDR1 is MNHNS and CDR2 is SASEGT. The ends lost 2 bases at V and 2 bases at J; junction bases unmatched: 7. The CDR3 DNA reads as TGTGCCAGCAGTGAACGCAATAGCGGGAGCCCCTACGAGCAGTACTTC. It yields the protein CASSERNSGSPYEQYF.

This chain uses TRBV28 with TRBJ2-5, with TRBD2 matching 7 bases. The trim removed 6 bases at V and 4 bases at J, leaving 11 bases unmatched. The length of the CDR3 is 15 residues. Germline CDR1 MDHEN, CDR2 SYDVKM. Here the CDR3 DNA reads TGTGCCAGCAGATCCGGGACGGGGGGTAGAGAGACCCAGTACTTC. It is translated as CASRSGTGGRETQYF. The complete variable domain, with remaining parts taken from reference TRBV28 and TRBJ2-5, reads DVKVTQSSRYLVKRTGEKVFLECVQDMDHENMFWYRQDPGLGLRLIYFSYDVKMKEKGDIPEGYSVSREKKERFSLILESASTNQTSMYLCASRSGTGGRETQYFGPGTRLLVL.

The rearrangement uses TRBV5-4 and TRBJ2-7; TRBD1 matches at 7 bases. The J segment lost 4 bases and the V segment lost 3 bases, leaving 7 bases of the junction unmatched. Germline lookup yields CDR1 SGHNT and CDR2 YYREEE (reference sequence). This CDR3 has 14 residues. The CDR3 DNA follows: TGTGCCAGCAGCTCCGGACAGGAAGGTTACGAGCAGTACTTC. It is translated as CASSSGQEGYEQYF.

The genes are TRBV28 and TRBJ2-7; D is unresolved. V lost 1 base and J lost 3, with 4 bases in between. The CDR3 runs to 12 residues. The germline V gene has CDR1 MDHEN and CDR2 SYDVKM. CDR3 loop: CASSLYGYEQYF. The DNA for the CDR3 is TGTGCCAGCAGTTTATACGGCTACGAGCAGTACTTC.

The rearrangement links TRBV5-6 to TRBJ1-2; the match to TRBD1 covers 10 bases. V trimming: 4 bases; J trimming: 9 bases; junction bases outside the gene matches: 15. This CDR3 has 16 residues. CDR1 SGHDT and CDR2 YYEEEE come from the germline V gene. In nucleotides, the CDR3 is TGTGCCAGCAGCCCTCTTCCTCCCAGACAGGGGGCAAGCTACACCTTC. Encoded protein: CASSPLPPRQGASYTF.

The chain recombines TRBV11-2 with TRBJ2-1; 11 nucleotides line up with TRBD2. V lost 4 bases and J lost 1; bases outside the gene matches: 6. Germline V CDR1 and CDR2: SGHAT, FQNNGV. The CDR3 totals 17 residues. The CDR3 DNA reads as TGTGCCAGCAGCTCGATTTTAGCGGGAGGGTCCTACAATGAGCAGTTCTTC. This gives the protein CASSSILAGGSYNEQFF.

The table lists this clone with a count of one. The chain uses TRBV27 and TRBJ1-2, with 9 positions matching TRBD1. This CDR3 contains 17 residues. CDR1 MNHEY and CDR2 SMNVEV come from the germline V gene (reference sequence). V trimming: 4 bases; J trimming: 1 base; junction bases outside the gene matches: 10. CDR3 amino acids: CASSSVTGGVLNYGYTF. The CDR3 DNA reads TGTGCCAGCAGTTCGGTCACAGGGGGCGTTCTTAACTATGGCTACACCTTC.

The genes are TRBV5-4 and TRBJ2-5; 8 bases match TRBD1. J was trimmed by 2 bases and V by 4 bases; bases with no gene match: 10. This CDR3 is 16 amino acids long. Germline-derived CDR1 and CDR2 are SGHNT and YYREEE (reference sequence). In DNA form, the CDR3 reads TGTGCCAGCAGCACCCGGGACAGGAGACTTCAAGAGACCCAGTACTTC. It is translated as CASSTRDRRLQETQYF.

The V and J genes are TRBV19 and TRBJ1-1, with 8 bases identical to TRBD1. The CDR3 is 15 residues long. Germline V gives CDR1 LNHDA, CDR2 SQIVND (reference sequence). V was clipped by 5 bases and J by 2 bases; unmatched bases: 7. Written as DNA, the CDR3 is TGTGCCAGTAGTCAACGGGACAGGCCAAACACTGAAGCTTTCTTT. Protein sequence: CASSQRDRPNTEAFF.

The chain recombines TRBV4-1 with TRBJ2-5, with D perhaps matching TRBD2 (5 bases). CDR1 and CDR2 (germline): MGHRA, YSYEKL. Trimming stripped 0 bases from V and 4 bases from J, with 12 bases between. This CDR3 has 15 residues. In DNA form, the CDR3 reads TGCGCCAGCAGCCAAGATTCCGGAGAGGGAGAGACCCAGTACTTC. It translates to CASSQDSGEGETQYF.

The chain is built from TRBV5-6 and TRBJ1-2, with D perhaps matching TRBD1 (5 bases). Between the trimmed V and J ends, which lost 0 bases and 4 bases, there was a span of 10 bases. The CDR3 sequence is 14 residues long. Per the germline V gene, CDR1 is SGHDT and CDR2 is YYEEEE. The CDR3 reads CASSLVTALYGYTF. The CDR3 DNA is TGTGCCAGCAGCTTGGTGACAGCCCTCTATGGCTACACCTTC.

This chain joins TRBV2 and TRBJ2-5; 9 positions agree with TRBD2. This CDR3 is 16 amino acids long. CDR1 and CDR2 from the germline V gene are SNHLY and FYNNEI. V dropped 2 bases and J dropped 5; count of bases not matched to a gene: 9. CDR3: CASSEIAGGPSETQYF. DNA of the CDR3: TGTGCCAGCAGTGAAATCGCGGGAGGGCCCTCGGAGACCCAGTACTTC.

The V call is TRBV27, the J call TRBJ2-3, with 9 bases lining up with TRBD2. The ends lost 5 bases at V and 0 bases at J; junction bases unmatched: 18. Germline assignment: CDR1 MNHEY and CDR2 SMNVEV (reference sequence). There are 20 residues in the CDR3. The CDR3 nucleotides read TGTGCCAGCAGTCTATACGGTGGTCTTAGCGGGAGCGCGAGCACAGATACGCAGTATTTT. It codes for CASSLYGGLSGSASTDTQYF.

The CDR3 nucleotides read TGTGCCATCAGTGGCAGGACAGGGAATCGGTCCTACGAGCAGTACTTC. Encoded protein: CAISGRTGNRSYEQYF. The rearrangement uses TRBV10-3 and TRBJ2-7, with 8 bases fitting TRBD1. CDR1 is ENHRY, CDR2 SYGVKD, per germline. The CDR3 runs 16 residues. The junction had 9 bases not matched to a gene; V was cut back by 4 bases and J by 1 base.

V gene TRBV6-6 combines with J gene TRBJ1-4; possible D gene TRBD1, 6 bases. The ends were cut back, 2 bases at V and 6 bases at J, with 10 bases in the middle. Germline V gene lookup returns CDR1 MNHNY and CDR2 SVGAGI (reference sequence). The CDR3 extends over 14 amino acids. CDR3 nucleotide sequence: TGTGCCAGCAGTTACGGGCGGACAGATGAAAAACTGTTTTTT. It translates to CASSYGRTDEKLFF.

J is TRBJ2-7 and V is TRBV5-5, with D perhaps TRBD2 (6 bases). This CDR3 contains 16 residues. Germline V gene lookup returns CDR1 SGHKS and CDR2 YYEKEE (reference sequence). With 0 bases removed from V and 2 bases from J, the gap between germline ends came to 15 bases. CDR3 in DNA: TGTGCCAGCAGCTTGGAAGCTGTGGGGGGAACCTACGAGCAGTACTTC. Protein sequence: CASSLEAVGGTYEQYF.

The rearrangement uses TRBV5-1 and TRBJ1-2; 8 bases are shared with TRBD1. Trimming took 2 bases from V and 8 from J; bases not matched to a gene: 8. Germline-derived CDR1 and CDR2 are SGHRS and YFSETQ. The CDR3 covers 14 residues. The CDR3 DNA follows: TGCGCCAGCAGCTTAGAGACAGGGGTGTACGGCTACACCTTC. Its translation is CASSLETGVYGYTF. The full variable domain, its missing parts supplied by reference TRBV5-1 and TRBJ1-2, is KAGVTQTPRYLIKTRGQQVTLSCSPISGHRSVSWYQQTPGQGLQFLFEYFSETQRNKGNFPGRFSGRQFSNSRSEMNVSTLELGDSALYLCASSLETGVYGYTFGSGTRLTVV.

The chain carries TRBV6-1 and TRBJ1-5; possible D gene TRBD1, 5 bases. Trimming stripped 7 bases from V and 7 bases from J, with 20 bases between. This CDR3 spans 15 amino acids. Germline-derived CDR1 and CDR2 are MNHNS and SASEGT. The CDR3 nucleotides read TGTGCCAGCAAAGGGGACTCCGGGATTCGACAGCCCCAGCATTTT. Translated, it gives CASKGDSGIRQPQHF.